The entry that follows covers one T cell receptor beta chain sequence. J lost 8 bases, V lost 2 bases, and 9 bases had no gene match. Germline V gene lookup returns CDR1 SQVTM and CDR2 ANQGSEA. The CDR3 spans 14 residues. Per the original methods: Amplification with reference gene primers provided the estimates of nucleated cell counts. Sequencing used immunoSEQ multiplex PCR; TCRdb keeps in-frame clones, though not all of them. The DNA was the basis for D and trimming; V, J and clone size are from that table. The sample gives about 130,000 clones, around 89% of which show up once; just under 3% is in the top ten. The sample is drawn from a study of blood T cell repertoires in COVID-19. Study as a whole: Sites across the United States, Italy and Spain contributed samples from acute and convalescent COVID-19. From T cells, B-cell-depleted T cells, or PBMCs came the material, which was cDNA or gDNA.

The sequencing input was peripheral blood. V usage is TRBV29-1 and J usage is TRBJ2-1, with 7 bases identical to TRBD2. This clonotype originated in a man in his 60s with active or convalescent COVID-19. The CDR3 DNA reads TGCAGCGTTGAACCCCCAGCGGGACGGTATGAGCAGTTCTTC. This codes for CSVEPPAGRYEQFF.